What follows is one T cell receptor (beta chain) and its context. This clonotype occurred a few times. It has no known antigen specificity. The record has no base qualities; no much larger clone is one base away. The sample comes from a study of patients and donors after allogeneic stem cell transplantation (dated by TCRdb to the early 2020s). V is cut by 8 bases and J by 3 bases, and the space between the germline ends is 2 bases. Inclusive of the bounding cysteine and phenylalanine, the CDR3 is 10 residues long. CDR3 DNA is the only sequence kept; it has 30 bases, read in frame from the first base. Reading the germline V gene (reference sequence) gives CDR1 SEHNR and CDR2 FQNEAQ. Libraries were prepared through RT-PCR. This sample was sequenced with a NextSeq 550. Through fastp at Q25 and MiXCR, TCRdb rebuilt clones from the public reads, retaining in-frame beta chains. One record per CDR3 amino acid sequence lists the most common genes and DNA. Present in this sample are fewer than 95,000 distinct CDR3 sequences, approximately 5.2% of which were seen just once. 2.6% of the sample belongs to the ten largest clones.

Specimen: blood, either unsorted or a sorted T cell fraction (not recorded which). This receptor was identified in a human donor who was either an allogeneic HSCT recipient or a stem cell or donor lymphocyte infusion donor (not recorded which). It is not recorded whose cells these are; they may come from a transplant donor. The sequence joins TRBV7-9 to TRBJ1-3; the D gene remains uncertain. In nucleotide form, the sequence is TGTGCCAGCGGTGGAAACACCATATATTTT. The encoded protein is CASGGNTIYF.